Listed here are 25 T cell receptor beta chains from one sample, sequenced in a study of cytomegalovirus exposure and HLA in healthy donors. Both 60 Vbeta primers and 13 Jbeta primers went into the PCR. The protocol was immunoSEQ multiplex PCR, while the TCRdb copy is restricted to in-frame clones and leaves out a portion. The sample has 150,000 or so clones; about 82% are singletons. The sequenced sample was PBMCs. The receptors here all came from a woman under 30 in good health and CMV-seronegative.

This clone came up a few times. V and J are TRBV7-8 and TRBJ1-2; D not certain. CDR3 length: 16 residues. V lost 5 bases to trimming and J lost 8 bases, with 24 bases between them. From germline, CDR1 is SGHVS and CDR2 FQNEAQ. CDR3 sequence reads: CASSPKGLDTPLGYTF. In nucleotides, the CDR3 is TGTGCCAGCAGCCCCAAAGGCCTAGATACTCCGTTAGGCTACACCTTC.

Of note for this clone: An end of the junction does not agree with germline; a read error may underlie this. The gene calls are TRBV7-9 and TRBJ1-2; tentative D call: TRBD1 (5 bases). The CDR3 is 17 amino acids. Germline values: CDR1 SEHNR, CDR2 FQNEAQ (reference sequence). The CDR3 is CSSSFDITGLVLYGYTF. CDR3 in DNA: TGTTCCAGCAGCTTTGATATCACAGGCCTAGTACTTTATGGCTACACCTTC.

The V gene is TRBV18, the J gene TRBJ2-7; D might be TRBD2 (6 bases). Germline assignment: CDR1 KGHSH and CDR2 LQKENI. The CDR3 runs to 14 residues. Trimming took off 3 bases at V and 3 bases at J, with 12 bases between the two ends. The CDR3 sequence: CASSPGGALYEQYF. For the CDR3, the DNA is TGTGCCAGCTCACCTGGAGGGGCCCTCTACGAGCAGTACTTC.

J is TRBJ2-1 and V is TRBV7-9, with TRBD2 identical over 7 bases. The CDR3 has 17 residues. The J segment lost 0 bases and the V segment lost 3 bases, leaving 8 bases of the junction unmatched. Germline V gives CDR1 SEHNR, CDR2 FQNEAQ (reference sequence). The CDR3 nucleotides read TGTGCCAGCAGCTTGGGGCTAGCGGCGAGCTCCTACAATGAGCAGTTCTTC. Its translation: CASSLGLAASSYNEQFF.

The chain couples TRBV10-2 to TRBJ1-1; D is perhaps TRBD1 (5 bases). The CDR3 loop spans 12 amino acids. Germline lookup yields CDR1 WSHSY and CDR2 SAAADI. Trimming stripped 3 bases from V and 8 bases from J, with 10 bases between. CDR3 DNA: TGCGCCAGCAGTGAAGGAGGGGCCGAAGCTTTCTTT. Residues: CASSEGGAEAFF.

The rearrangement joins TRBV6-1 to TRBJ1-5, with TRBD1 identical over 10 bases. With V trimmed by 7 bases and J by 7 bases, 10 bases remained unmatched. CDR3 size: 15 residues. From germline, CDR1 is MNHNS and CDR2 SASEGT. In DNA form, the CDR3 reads TGTGCCAGCATGCTAGGACAGGGGGGTGCCCAGCCCCAGCATTTT. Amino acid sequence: CASMLGQGGAQPQHF.

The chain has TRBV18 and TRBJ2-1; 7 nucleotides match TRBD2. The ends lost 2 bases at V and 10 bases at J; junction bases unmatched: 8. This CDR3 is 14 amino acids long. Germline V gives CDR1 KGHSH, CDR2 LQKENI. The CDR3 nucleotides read TGTGCCAGCTCACCAGGGACTATCCTCGGGGAGCAGTTCTTC. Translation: CASSPGTILGEQFF.

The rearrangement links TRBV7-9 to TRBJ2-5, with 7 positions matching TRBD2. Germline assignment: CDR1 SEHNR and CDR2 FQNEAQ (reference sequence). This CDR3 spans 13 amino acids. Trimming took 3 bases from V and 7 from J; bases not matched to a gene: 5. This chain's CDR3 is CASSLGGGGTQYF. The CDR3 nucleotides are TGTGCCAGCAGCTTGGGCGGGGGTGGGACCCAGTACTTC.

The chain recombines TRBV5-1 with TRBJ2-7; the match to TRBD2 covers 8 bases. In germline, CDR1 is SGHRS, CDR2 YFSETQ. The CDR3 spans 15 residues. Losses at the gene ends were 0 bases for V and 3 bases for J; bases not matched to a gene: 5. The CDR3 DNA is TGCGCCAGCAGCTTGGGCCAGCGGGAGATCTACGAGCAGTACTTC. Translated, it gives CASSLGQREIYEQYF.

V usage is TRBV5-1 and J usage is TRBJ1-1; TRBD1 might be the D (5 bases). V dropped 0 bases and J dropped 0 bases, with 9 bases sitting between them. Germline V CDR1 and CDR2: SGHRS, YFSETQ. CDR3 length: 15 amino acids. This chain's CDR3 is CASSLETVMNTEAFF. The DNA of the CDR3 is TGCGCCAGCAGCTTGGAGACAGTCATGAACACTGAAGCTTTCTTT.

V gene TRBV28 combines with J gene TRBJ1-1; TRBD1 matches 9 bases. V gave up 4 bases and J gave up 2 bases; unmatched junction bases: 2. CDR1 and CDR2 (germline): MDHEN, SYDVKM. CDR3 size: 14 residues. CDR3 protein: CASSWGQGNTEAFF. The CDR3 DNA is TGTGCCAGCAGTTGGGGACAGGGCAACACTGAAGCTTTCTTT.

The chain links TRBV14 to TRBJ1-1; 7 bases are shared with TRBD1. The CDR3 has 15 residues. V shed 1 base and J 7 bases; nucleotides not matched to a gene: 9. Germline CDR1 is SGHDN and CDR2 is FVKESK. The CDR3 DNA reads TGTGCCAGCAGCCAAGGCCTGGTTCGGGACAGTGAAGCTTTCTTT. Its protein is CASSQGLVRDSEAFF.

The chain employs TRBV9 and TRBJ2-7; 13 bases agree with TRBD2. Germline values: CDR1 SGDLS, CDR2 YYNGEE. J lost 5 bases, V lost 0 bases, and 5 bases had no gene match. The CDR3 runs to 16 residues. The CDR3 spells CASSVAPGLAGNEQYF. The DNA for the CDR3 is TGTGCCAGCAGCGTAGCTCCGGGACTAGCGGGAAACGAGCAGTACTTC. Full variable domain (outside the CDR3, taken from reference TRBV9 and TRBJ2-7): DSGVTQTPKHLITATGQRVTLRCSPRSGDLSVYWYQQSLDQGLQFLIQYYNGEERAKGNILERFSAQQFPDLHSELNLSSLELGDSALYFCASSVAPGLAGNEQYFGPGTRLTVT.

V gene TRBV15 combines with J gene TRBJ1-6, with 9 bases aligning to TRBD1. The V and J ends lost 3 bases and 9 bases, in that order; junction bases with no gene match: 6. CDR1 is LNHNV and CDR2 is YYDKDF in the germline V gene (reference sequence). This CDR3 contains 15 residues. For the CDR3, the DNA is TGTGCCACCAGCAGGGCCCGGGACAGGGTTTCACCCCTCCACTTT. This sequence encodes CATSRARDRVSPLHF.

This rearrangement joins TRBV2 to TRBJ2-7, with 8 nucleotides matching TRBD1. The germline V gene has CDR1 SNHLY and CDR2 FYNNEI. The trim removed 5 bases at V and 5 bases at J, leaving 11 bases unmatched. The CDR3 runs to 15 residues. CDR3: CASSRQGTWGDEQYF. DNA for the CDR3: TGTGCCAGCAGTCGACAGGGGACGTGGGGGGACGAGCAGTACTTC.

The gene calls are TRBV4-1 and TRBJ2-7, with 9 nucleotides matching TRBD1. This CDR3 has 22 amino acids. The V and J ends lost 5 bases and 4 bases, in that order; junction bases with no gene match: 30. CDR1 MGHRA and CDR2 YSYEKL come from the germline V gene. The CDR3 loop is CASSYKTGTGSWRLAIPYEQYF. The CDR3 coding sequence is TGCGCCAGCAGCTATAAAACCGGGACAGGGAGCTGGAGGCTCGCCATTCCGTACGAGCAGTACTTC.

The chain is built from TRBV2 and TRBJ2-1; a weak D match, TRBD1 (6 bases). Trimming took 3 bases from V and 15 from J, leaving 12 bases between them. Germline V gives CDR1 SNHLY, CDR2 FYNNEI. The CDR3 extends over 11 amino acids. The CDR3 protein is CASSEVGHLFF. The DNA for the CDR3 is TGTGCCAGCAGTGAGGTGGGACACCTGTTCTTC.

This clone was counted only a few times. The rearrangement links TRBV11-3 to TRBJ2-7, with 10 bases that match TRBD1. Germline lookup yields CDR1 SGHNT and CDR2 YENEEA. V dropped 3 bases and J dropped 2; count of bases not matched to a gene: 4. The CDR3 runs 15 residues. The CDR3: CASSLEDRGTYEQYF. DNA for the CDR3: TGTGCCAGCAGCTTGGAGGACAGGGGGACCTACGAGCAGTACTTC.

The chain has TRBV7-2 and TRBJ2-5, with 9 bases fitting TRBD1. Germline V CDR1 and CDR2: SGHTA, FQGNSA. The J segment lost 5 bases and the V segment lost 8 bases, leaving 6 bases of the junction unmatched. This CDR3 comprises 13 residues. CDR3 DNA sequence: TGTGCCAGCGGGGACAGGGCTTGGGAGACCCAGTACTTC. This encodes CASGDRAWETQYF. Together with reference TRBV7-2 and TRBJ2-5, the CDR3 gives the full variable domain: GAGVSQSPSNKVTEKGKDVELRCDPISGHTALYWYRQSLGQGLEFLIYFQGNSAPDKSGLPSDRFSAERTGGSVSTLTIQRTQQEDSAVYLCASGDRAWETQYFGPGTRLLVL.

Here the CDR3 reads CAWSPFYEEIYGYTF. CDR3 DNA: TGTGCCTGGAGTCCCTTCTATGAGGAAATTTATGGCTACACCTTC. The chain uses TRBV30 and TRBJ1-2, with D uncertain. Trimming took off 2 bases at V and 5 bases at J, with 18 bases between the two ends. Germline assignment: CDR1 GTSNPN and CDR2 SVGIG (reference sequence). The CDR3 runs to 15 residues.

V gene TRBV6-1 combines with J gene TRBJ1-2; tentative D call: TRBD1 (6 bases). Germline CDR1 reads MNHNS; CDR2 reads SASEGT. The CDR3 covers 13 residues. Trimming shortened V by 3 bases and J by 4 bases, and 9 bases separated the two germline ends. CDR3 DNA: TGTGCCAGCAGTGAGACAGGTCCCTATGGCTACACCTTC. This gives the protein CASSETGPYGYTF.

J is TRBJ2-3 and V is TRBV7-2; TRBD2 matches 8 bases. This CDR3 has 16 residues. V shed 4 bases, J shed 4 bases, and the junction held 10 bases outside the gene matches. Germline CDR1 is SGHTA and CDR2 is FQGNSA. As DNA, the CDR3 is TGTGCCAGCAGCTCTCAGACTAGCGCATTCTCAGATACGCAGTATTTT. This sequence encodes CASSSQTSAFSDTQYF. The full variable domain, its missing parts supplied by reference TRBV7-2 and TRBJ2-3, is GAGVSQSPSNKVTEKGKDVELRCDPISGHTALYWYRQSLGQGLEFLIYFQGNSAPDKSGLPSDRFSAERTGGSVSTLTIQRTQQEDSAVYLCASSSQTSAFSDTQYFGPGTRLTVL.

The CDR3 reads CASSWRDAYEQYF. CDR3 sequence (DNA): TGTGCCAGCAGCTGGCGGGACGCCTACGAGCAGTACTTC. V is TRBV7-2 and J is TRBJ2-7; a possible D gene is TRBD2 (6 bases). Trimming removed 4 bases from V and 2 bases from J, with 9 bases in between. Germline-derived CDR1 and CDR2 are SGHTA and FQGNSA. The CDR3 spans 13 residues.

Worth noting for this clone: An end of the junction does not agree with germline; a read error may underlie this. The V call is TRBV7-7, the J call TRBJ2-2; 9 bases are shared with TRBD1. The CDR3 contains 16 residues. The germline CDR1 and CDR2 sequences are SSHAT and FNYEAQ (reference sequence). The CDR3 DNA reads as TGTGCTAGCAGCCCCGCGGACAGGGGAGAAACCGGGGAGCTGTTTTTT. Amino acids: CASSPADRGETGELFF. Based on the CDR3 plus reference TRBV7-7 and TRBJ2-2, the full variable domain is GAGVSQSPRYKVTKRGQDVTLRCDPISSHATLYWYQQALGQGPEFLTYFNYEAQPDKSGLPSDRFSAERPEGSISTLTIQRTEQRDSAMYRCASSPADRGETGELFFGEGSRLTVL.

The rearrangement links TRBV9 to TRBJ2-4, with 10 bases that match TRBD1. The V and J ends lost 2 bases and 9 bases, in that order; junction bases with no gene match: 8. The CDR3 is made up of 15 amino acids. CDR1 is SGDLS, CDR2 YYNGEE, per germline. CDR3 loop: CASSVETGGTIIQYF. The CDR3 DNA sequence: TGTGCCAGCAGCGTTGAGACAGGGGGCACGATCATTCAGTACTTC.